This TCR beta chain was retrieved from a study of T cell responses to AZD1222 COVID-19 vaccine. Whole-study results and caveats: Donors were chiefly white British, with a greater number of females, and clonal diversity was perhaps underestimated. Of the AZD1222 recipients, only 5 or 6 were seropositive at baseline.

CDR3 size: 13 residues. Trimming shortened V by 2 bases and J by 4 bases, and 8 bases separated the two germline ends. Some clones are missing from TCRdb's copy, which holds only in-frame ones; the method was immunoSEQ multiplex PCR. The repertoire holds around 110,000 clones, with 80% to 95% as singletons. On this clone: Its antigen is currently unknown.

This chain joins TRBV12-3 or TRBV12-4 and TRBJ1-2; D not resolved. The TCR was taken from an adult who received the AZD1222 COVID-19 vaccine. The sample consisted of peripheral blood, taken 28 days after the second AZD1222 dose. CDR3 DNA: TGTGCCAGCAGTTTACAGATTGGCTATGGCTACACCTTC. It yields the protein CASSLQIGYGYTF.